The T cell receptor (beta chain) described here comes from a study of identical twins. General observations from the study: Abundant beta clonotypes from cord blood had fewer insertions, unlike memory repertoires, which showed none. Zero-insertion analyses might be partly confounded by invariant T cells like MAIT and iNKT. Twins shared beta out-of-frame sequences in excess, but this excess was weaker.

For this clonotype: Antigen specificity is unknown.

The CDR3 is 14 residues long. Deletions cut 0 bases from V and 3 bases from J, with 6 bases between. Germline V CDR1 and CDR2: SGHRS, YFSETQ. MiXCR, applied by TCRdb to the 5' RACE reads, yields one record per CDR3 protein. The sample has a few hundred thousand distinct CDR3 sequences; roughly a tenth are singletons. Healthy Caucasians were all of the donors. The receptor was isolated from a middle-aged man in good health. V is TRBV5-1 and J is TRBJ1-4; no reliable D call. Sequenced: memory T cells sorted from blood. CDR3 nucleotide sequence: TGCGCCAGCAGCTTGGGTGGTTCTAATGAAAAACTGTTTTTT. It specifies CASSLGGSNEKLFF.